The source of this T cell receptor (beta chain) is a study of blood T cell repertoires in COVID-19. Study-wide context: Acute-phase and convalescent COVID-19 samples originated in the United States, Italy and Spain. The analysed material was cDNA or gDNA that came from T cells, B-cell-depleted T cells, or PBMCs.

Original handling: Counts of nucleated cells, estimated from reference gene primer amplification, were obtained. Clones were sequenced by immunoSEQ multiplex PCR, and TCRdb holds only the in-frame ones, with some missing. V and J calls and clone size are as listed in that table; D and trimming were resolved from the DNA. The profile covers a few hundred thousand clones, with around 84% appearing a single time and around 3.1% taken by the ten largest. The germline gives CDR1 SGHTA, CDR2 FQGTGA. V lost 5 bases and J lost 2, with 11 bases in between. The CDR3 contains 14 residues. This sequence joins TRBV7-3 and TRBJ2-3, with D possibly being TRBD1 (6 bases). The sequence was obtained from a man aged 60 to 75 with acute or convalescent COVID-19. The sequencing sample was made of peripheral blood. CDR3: CASSPQGLTDTQYF. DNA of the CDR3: TGTGCCAGCAGCCCACAGGGTCTCACAGATACGCAGTATTTT.